The 18 T cell receptor beta chains listed next were all sequenced from one sample in a study of regulatory T cells in long-lasting Graves disease. Building the TCR beta libraries relied on iRepertoire HTBI primers, and CDR3 regions underwent Arm-PCR. TCRdb fed the multiplex PCR reads into MiXCR, producing one record per CDR3 protein. The table includes around 400,000 distinct CDR3 sequences, 15% to 17% detected once. Time point specified: newly diagnosed GD, antithyroid drugs for less than 3 months. Scientists built the TCR library using RNA that was extracted from PBMCs. The material sequenced was peripheral blood mononuclear cells (PBMCs), taken at new diagnosis, from a patient treated with antithyroid drugs. These receptors came from a female donor with Graves disease.

The genes are TRBV28 and TRBJ1-5; D is ambiguous. The CDR3 consists of 12 residues. Trimming stripped 3 bases from V and 5 bases from J, with 5 bases between. Germline assignment: CDR1 MDHEN and CDR2 SYDVKM. CDR3 protein: CASSFSDQPQHF. The CDR3 bases are TGTGCCAGCAGTTTTAGTGATCAGCCCCAGCATTTT.

This clonotype was counted ten times or more. The chain links TRBV14 to TRBJ2-3, with D possibly TRBD2 on 6 matching bases. Germline V lookup: CDR1 SGHDN, CDR2 FVKESK. The germline V and J ends were trimmed by 0 bases and 6 bases, with 13 bases remaining between them. The CDR3 has 15 residues. The DNA for the CDR3 is TGTGCCAGCAGCCAAGACCCCGGGACTGCGGATACGCAGTATTTT. Its protein product is CASSQDPGTADTQYF.

This clonotype was found many times. The J gene is TRBJ1-6, the V gene TRBV7-6; D is unresolved. CDR1 SGHVS and CDR2 FNYEAQ come from the germline V gene. The germline V and J ends were trimmed by 6 bases and 4 bases, with 7 bases remaining between them. The CDR3 runs 13 residues. CDR3 nucleotide sequence: TGTGCCAGCAGTCCCCTTTATAATTCACCCCTCCACTTT. It codes for CASSPLYNSPLHF.

This clonotype was detected many times. The V gene is TRBV28, the J gene TRBJ2-1; D assignment may be TRBD1 or TRBD2 (7 bases each). The germline V and J ends were trimmed by 9 bases and 9 bases, with 21 bases remaining between them. The CDR3 totals 14 residues. The V gene's germline CDR1 is MDHEN and CDR2 SYDVKM. DNA of the CDR3: TGTGCCAGTAGAACTCCCCAGGGGGGGGGTGAGCAGTTCTTC. It encodes CASRTPQGGGEQFF.

For the CDR3, the DNA is TGTGCCAGCAGCTTAGGGGGACTACTGGAGACCCAGTACTTC. Translating gives CASSLGGLLETQYF. This chain joins TRBV7-9 and TRBJ2-5, with TRBD2 matching 7 bases. V dropped 1 base and J dropped 5; count of bases not matched to a gene: 4. The CDR3 spans 14 residues. The germline V gene has CDR1 SEHNR and CDR2 FQNEAQ (reference sequence).

The chain carries TRBV6-2 or TRBV6-3 and TRBJ1-1, with a tentative D call TRBD1 (6 bases). The CDR3 has 15 amino acids. The germline V and J ends were trimmed by 5 bases and 6 bases, with 19 bases remaining between them. Looked up from germline, CDR1 is MNHEY and CDR2 is SVGEGT. The CDR3 DNA follows: TGTGCCAGCAGTACCAACGAGGGGGGCCGCGCTGAAGCTTTCTTT. Its protein is CASSTNEGGRAEAFF.

This chain uses TRBV28 with TRBJ2-7; either TRBD1 or TRBD2 may supply D (5 bases each). The CDR3 has 15 amino acids. Germline CDR1 reads MDHEN; CDR2 reads SYDVKM. The V end lost 2 bases, the J end lost 6 bases, and 17 bases lay between the germline ends. CDR3 loop: CASSLVRLSGGEQYF. CDR3 DNA: TGTGCCAGCAGTTTAGTCCGCCTCTCTGGGGGCGAGCAGTACTTC.

In its sample, this clonotype was seen many times. The CDR3 loop is CASSVQGGPQETQYF. In DNA form, the CDR3 reads TGTGCCAGCAGCGTTCAGGGAGGGCCTCAAGAGACCCAGTACTTC. The V gene is TRBV9, the J gene TRBJ2-5; 7 nucleotides align to TRBD2. Germline assignment: CDR1 SGDLS and CDR2 YYNGEE. The ends lost 2 bases at V and 2 bases at J; junction bases unmatched: 6. This CDR3 spans 15 amino acids.

This clonotype was recorded at least ten times. This sequence joins TRBV6-1 and TRBJ2-7; 7 positions match TRBD1. CDR3 length: 15 residues. The V segment lost 4 bases and the J segment 3 bases; nucleotides outside the gene matches: 9. Germline CDR1 and CDR2: MNHNS and SASEGT. The CDR3 spells CASSATRTGNYEQYF. The CDR3 nucleotides are TGTGCCAGCAGTGCGACACGGACAGGAAACTACGAGCAGTACTTC.

This clonotype was recorded many times. The genes are TRBV18 and TRBJ1-5; possibly TRBD1 for D (5 bases). Germline values: CDR1 KGHSH, CDR2 LQKENI. The CDR3 spans 13 residues. Trimming left V 8 bases short and J 5 bases short, with 13 bases between. In DNA form, the CDR3 reads TGTGCCAGCAGTCCAGGGAGGGATCAGCCCCAGCATTTT. Amino acids: CASSPGRDQPQHF.

This clonotype was seen more than once but under ten times. The chain couples TRBV2 to TRBJ2-1, with D uncertain. This CDR3 has 12 amino acids. V was cut by 4 bases and J by 9 bases, with 10 bases left in between. Per the germline V gene, CDR1 is SNHLY and CDR2 is FYNNEI. CDR3 in DNA: TGTGCCAGCAGTGTATTATACGGTGAGCAGTTCTTC. Residues: CASSVLYGEQFF.

This clonotype was observed at least ten times. The chain couples TRBV7-9 to TRBJ2-3; D gene unclear. The CDR3 sequence is 15 residues long. Deletions cut 3 bases from V and 1 base from J, with 11 bases between. Germline CDR1 SEHNR, CDR2 FQNEAQ (reference sequence). The CDR3 loop reads CASSFPSSGTDTQYF. The CDR3 DNA follows: TGTGCCAGCAGCTTCCCTAGTTCCGGCACAGATACGCAGTATTTT.

This clonotype was counted only a few times. The V and J genes are TRBV13 and TRBJ1-1; D call uncertain. The V end lost 0 bases, the J end lost 4 bases, and 12 bases lay between the germline ends. The germline V gene encodes CDR1 PRHDT and CDR2 FYEKMQ (reference sequence). The length of the CDR3 is 15 residues. The DNA of the CDR3 is TGTGCCAGCAGCTTAGGTCAGACCGAAATCACTGAAGCTTTCTTT. Residues: CASSLGQTEITEAFF. Based on the CDR3 plus reference TRBV13 and TRBJ1-1, the full variable domain is AAGVIQSPRHLIKEKRETATLKCYPIPRHDTVYWYQQGPGQDPQFLISFYEKMQSDKGSIPDRFSAQQFSDYHSELNMSSLELGDSALYFCASSLGQTEITEAFFGQGTRLTVV.

The chain's CDR3 is CAITSATSGGDTQYF. The CDR3 DNA reads as TGTGCCATTACTTCGGCGACTAGCGGGGGGGATACGCAGTATTTT. J is TRBJ2-3 and V is TRBV28; 13 bases align to TRBD2. V shed 10 bases and J 6 bases; nucleotides not matched to a gene: 10. Germline values: CDR1 MDHEN, CDR2 SYDVKM. This CDR3 is 15 amino acids long.

The rearrangement links TRBV28 to TRBJ2-1, with 16 bases matching TRBD2. The germline gives CDR1 MDHEN, CDR2 SYDVKM. The length of the CDR3 is 17 residues. V gave up 5 bases and J gave up 8 bases; unmatched junction bases: 9. CDR3 loop: CASSPTGTSGRVDEQFF. CDR3 nucleotide sequence: TGTGCCAGCAGTCCCACCGGGACTAGCGGGAGGGTGGATGAGCAGTTCTTC.

This chain connects TRBV7-2 to TRBJ2-1, with 14 bases that match TRBD2. Germline-derived CDR1 and CDR2 are SGHTA and FQGNSA. This CDR3 contains 15 residues. Unmatched junction bases numbered 9, after V lost 8 bases and J lost 9 bases. CDR3 DNA sequence: TGTGCCAGCGGGGGACTAGCGGGAGCTGAAGGTGAGCAGTTCTTC. Amino acid sequence: CASGGLAGAEGEQFF.

Ten or more counts support this clonotype. The rearrangement joins TRBV7-3 to TRBJ2-2; 11 bases agree with TRBD2. Per the germline V gene, CDR1 is SGHTA and CDR2 is FQGTGA. With 1 base clipped from V and 3 bases from J, the junction kept 10 bases outside the gene matches. This CDR3 comprises 19 residues. CDR3 loop: CASSLSLASGGPDTGELFF. The CDR3 nucleotides are TGTGCCAGCAGCTTAAGTCTGGCTAGCGGGGGGCCGGACACCGGGGAGCTGTTTTTT.

In its sample, this clonotype was seen a few times. The chain is built from TRBV27 and TRBJ1-1; TRBD1 matches 7 bases. J was trimmed by 6 bases and V by 4 bases; bases with no gene match: 2. The CDR3 spans 12 residues. Germline loops: CDR1 MNHEY, CDR2 SMNVEV (reference sequence). CDR3 loop: CASSSTGSEAFF. For the CDR3, the DNA is TGTGCCAGCAGTTCGACAGGGTCTGAAGCTTTCTTT.